This T cell receptor (beta chain) came from a study of blood T cell repertoires in COVID-19. Study information: Some COVID-19 samples were acute and others convalescent; all came from the United States, Italy and Spain. In each case, the material was cDNA or gDNA derived from T cells, B-cell-depleted T cells, or PBMCs.

As originally analysed: Scientists estimated how many nucleated cells there were by amplifying reference gene primers. Method: immunoSEQ multiplex PCR; TCRdb's copy keeps in-frame clones and lacks some. Clone size and the V and J calls come from that table; the DNA yielded D and trimming. The sample holds approximately 300,000 clones, roughly 86% seen once. Only one count was recorded for this clone. With 3 bases clipped from V and 5 bases from J, the junction kept 11 bases outside the gene matches. There are 16 residues in the CDR3. The germline V gene encodes CDR1 SGHNT and CDR2 YYREEE (reference sequence). Those enrolled in Seattle joined during active infection and were followed longitudinally afterward.

The receptor was derived from a woman aged 25-40 years with COVID-19, enrolled during active disease. The rearrangement links TRBV5-4 to TRBJ2-5; 9 bases match TRBD1. Sequenced: peripheral blood. The CDR3 region is CASSSFRDRDSETQYF. CDR3 nucleotides: TGTGCCAGCAGCTCATTTCGGGACAGGGATTCGGAGACCCAGTACTTC.